The source of this TCR beta chain is a study of PD-1 blockade in classical Hodgkin lymphoma. Data came from immunoSEQ multiplex PCR; TCRdb stores just in-frame clones and leaves some out. The sample holds about 29,000 clones; approximately 85% are singletons and the top ten take more than 2%. CDR1 and CDR2 (germline): SGHVS, FQNEAQ. V was pared by 5 bases and J by 2 bases, with 11 bases of the junction left unmatched. The CDR3 has 18 residues. Patients all relapsed after autologous stem cell transplantation, and there was variation in brentuximab vedotin exposure. Magnetic negative selection purified CD4+ T cells from thawed PBMCs. Study outcomes and limitations: With respect to the repertoire differences, their causes, possibly disease activity or prior therapy, remain undefined. According to reports, newly diagnosed patients had lower baseline TCR diversity than healthy donors, and relapsed/refractory patients had lower baseline TCR diversity still. While CD8+ TCR diversity did not rise significantly by C4D1, CD4+ TCR diversity did. Patients with a complete response exhibited baseline diversity comparable to newly diagnosed patients.

Remarks on this clone: The antigen remains unidentified.

J is TRBJ2-2 and V is TRBV7-8; 10 bases fit TRBD2. The TCR comes from a human donor with classical Hodgkin lymphoma. Sequenced material: CD4+ T cells from blood, taken at baseline. CDR3 sequence reads: CASSRSRTSGYNTGELFF. The CDR3 nucleotides are TGTGCCAGCAGCCGATCTCGGACTAGCGGTTACAACACCGGGGAGCTGTTTTTT.